The 27 T cell receptor beta chains presented below share a single source sample, sequenced in a study of blood T cell repertoires in COVID-19. TCRdb keeps only in-frame clones here, not all; method: immunoSEQ multiplex PCR. The top ten hold approximately 4.5% of the sample, which has 100,000 to 150,000 clones, around 89% seen once. Sequencing used peripheral blood. The origin of the receptors is a man in his sixties with COVID-19, enrolled during active disease.

CDR3 protein: CASSPLGTGVSTNEKLFF. The CDR3 DNA follows: TGCGCCAGCAGCCCCTTAGGGACAGGAGTTTCAACTAATGAAAAACTGTTTTTT. This chain connects TRBV5-1 to TRBJ1-4; 8 nucleotides agree with TRBD1. There are 18 residues in the CDR3. J was trimmed by 0 bases and V by 4 bases; bases with no gene match: 11. Germline values: CDR1 SGHRS, CDR2 YFSETQ.

J is TRBJ1-3 and V is TRBV7-9; D ambiguous. The germline CDR1 and CDR2 sequences are SEHNR and FQNEAQ (reference sequence). The V end was cut by 0 bases, the J end by 0 bases, with 9 bases between. CDR3 length equals 16 residues. The CDR3 sequence: CASSLALADSGNTIYF. CDR3 nucleotide sequence: TGTGCCAGCAGCTTAGCGCTGGCAGACTCTGGAAACACCATATATTTT. Complete variable domain (other parts from reference TRBV7-9 and TRBJ1-3): DTGVSQNPRHKITKRGQNVTFRCDPISEHNRLYWYRQTLGQGPEFLTYFQNEAQLEKSRLLSDRFSAERPKGSFSTLEIQRTEQGDSAMYLCASSLALADSGNTIYFGEGSWLTVV.

The table lists this clone with a count of one. V and J are TRBV18 and TRBJ1-1; a possible D gene is TRBD1 (5 bases). Trimming stripped 3 bases from V and 6 bases from J, with 14 bases between. This CDR3 spans 14 amino acids. Germline V gene lookup returns CDR1 KGHSH and CDR2 LQKENI. CDR3 nucleotide sequence: TGTGCCAGCTCACCCACGGGGGGGACCTCTGAAGCTTTCTTT. This gives the protein CASSPTGGTSEAFF.

This clone appeared a single time. V gene TRBV10-1 combines with J gene TRBJ1-1; tentatively, D is TRBD1 (5 bases). The CDR3 totals 13 residues. Germline CDR1 and CDR2: WNHNN and SYGVQD (reference sequence). V lost 6 bases, J lost 2 bases, and 10 bases lay in between. The DNA for the CDR3 is TGCGCCAGCAGCCGGACACAAAACACTGAAGCTTTCTTT. This sequence encodes CASSRTQNTEAFF.

A single count supports this clone. This chain links TRBV7-8 with TRBJ1-3, with TRBD1 identical over 7 bases. Germline loops: CDR1 SGHVS, CDR2 FQNEAQ. V shed 5 bases, J shed 4 bases, and the junction held 5 bases outside the gene matches. This CDR3 has 14 amino acids. This chain's CDR3 is CASSEGAQGNTIYF. CDR3 nucleotide sequence: TGTGCCAGCAGCGAGGGGGCGCAAGGAAACACCATATATTTT.

This rearrangement joins TRBV6-5 to TRBJ1-1; 7 nucleotides match TRBD1. J gave up 4 bases and V 7 bases, and 6 bases lay outside the gene matches. This CDR3 comprises 13 residues. Germline CDR1 and CDR2: MNHEY and SVGAGI. The CDR3 sequence: CASKLNRGTEAFF. DNA for the CDR3: TGTGCCAGCAAACTGAACAGGGGCACTGAAGCTTTCTTT.

The chain has TRBV29-1 and TRBJ1-1; TRBD1 is a possible D gene (5 bases). With 3 bases removed from V and 4 bases from J, the gap between germline ends came to 6 bases. Germline CDR1 is SQVTM and CDR2 is ANQGSEA. The CDR3 length is 11 residues. The CDR3 bases are TGCAGCGTTGAGGGGGGCACTGAAGCTTTCTTT. Encoded protein: CSVEGGTEAFF. Complete variable domain (other parts from reference TRBV29-1 and TRBJ1-1): SAVISQKPSRDICQRGTSLTIQCQVDSQVTMMFWYRQQPGQSLTLIATANQGSEATYESGFVIDKFPISRPNLTFSTLTVSNMSPEDSSIYLCSVEGGTEAFFGQGTRLTVV.

The chain combines TRBV5-4 with TRBJ2-3, with 11 bases aligning to TRBD2. Germline lookup yields CDR1 SGHNT and CDR2 YYREEE (reference sequence). Losses at the gene ends were 4 bases for V and 0 bases for J; bases not matched to a gene: 7. The CDR3 totals 17 residues. The CDR3 DNA reads as TGTGCCAGCAGCCGACCGGGACTAGCGGCGAGCACAGATACGCAGTATTTT. This translates into CASSRPGLAASTDTQYF.

This clone was seen just once. The chain has TRBV14 and TRBJ1-6; the D is unclear. CDR1 SGHDN and CDR2 FVKESK come from the germline V gene. V lost 1 base, J lost 3 bases, and 7 bases lay in between. This CDR3 is built from 15 residues. The CDR3: CASSQGTFYNSPLHF. The CDR3 DNA reads TGTGCCAGCAGCCAAGGGACTTTCTATAATTCACCCCTCCACTTT.

The chain combines TRBV11-3 with TRBJ2-2; weak D call: TRBD2 (5 bases). Between the trimmed V and J ends, which lost 5 bases and 5 bases, there was a span of 18 bases. This CDR3 is built from 16 residues. Germline V CDR1 and CDR2: SGHNT, YENEEA. Written as DNA, the CDR3 is TGTGCCAGCAGCCCCCGCGGGCCGCGAGGGACCGGGGAGCTGTTTTTT. As protein: CASSPRGPRGTGELFF.

The V gene is TRBV30, the J gene TRBJ1-2; 12 nucleotides agree with TRBD1. Germline CDR1 is GTSNPN and CDR2 is SVGIG (reference sequence). The V and J ends lost 0 bases and 2 bases, in that order; junction bases with no gene match: 1. The CDR3 consists of 15 residues. CDR3 in amino acids: CAWSVGQGANYGYTF. The CDR3 DNA sequence: TGTGCCTGGAGTGTGGGACAGGGGGCCAACTATGGCTACACCTTC.

The rearrangement joins TRBV4-1 to TRBJ2-7, with 7 bases identical to TRBD2. The CDR3 length is 15 residues. Per germline, CDR1 MGHRA and CDR2 YSYEKL. V dropped 3 bases and J dropped 0; count of bases not matched to a gene: 5. CDR3 DNA sequence: TGCGCCAGCAGCCATGGGAGGGGCGTCTCCTACGAGCAGTACTTC. Protein: CASSHGRGVSYEQYF.

The rearrangement links TRBV18 to TRBJ2-2; tentatively, D is TRBD1 (5 bases). This CDR3 contains 15 residues. The germline gives CDR1 KGHSH, CDR2 LQKENI. The V gene lost 3 bases and the J gene lost 1 base, with 9 bases spanning the gap. The CDR3 region has the DNA TGTGCCAGCTCACCTGGACACCTGAACACCGGGGAGCTGTTTTTT. This encodes CASSPGHLNTGELFF.

This clone was counted once. The J gene is TRBJ2-1, the V gene TRBV20-1, with 11 bases aligning to TRBD2. J lost 6 bases, V lost 3 bases, and 4 bases had no gene match. Per the germline V gene, CDR1 is DFQATT and CDR2 is SNEGSKA (reference sequence). The CDR3 has 14 amino acids. CDR3 region: CSASGLAGGNEQFF. The DNA for the CDR3 is TGCAGTGCTAGTGGGCTAGCGGGGGGCAATGAGCAGTTCTTC.

The chain recombines TRBV6-5 with TRBJ2-3, with D tentatively TRBD2 (6 bases). Looked up from germline, CDR1 is MNHEY and CDR2 is SVGAGI. Trimming cost V 8 bases and J 1 base, with 10 bases left between them. The CDR3 has 13 residues. CDR3 in DNA: TGTGCCAGCGCGGGGATTGGCACAGATACGCAGTATTTT. Its protein product is CASAGIGTDTQYF.

The V gene is TRBV19, the J gene TRBJ2-3, with D possibly TRBD1 on 6 matching bases. Trimming stripped 2 bases from V and 6 bases from J, with 6 bases between. Germline V gene lookup returns CDR1 LNHDA and CDR2 SQIVND (reference sequence). The length of the CDR3 is 12 residues. The CDR3: CASSIQGDTQYF. The CDR3, as DNA: TGTGCCAGTAGTATACAGGGGGATACGCAGTATTTT. Full variable domain (missing parts from reference TRBV19 and TRBJ2-3): DGGITQSPKYLFRKEGQNVTLSCEQNLNHDAMYWYRQDPGQGLRLIYYSQIVNDFQKGDIAEGYSVSREKKESFPLTVTSAQKNPTAFYLCASSIQGDTQYFGPGTRLTVL.

The rearrangement uses TRBV4-1 and TRBJ1-2; TRBD1 agrees at 7 bases. V shed 8 bases, J shed 2 bases, and the junction held 17 bases outside the gene matches. The V gene's germline CDR1 is MGHRA and CDR2 YSYEKL. The CDR3 extends over 17 amino acids. The DNA for the CDR3 is TGCGCCAGCCGGCGGGGTGAAGAGTTGGGACAGAACTATGGCTACACCTTC. This translates into CASRRGEELGQNYGYTF.

The rearrangement uses TRBV30 and TRBJ2-7, with D unclear. This CDR3 has 13 residues. Trimming took off 2 bases at V and 6 bases at J, with 14 bases between the two ends. The germline V gene encodes CDR1 GTSNPN and CDR2 SVGIG (reference sequence). CDR3 protein: CAWSTFSGSEQYF. CDR3 sequence (DNA): TGTGCCTGGAGTACCTTTTCGGGTTCCGAGCAGTACTTC.

This chain uses TRBV4-2 with TRBJ1-1, with 7 bases fitting TRBD1. There are 15 residues in the CDR3. Germline V gene data show CDR1 as LGHNA and CDR2 as YNFKEQ. Losses at the gene ends were 0 bases for V and 0 bases for J; bases not matched to a gene: 1. CDR3 DNA sequence: TGTGCCAGCAGCCAAGAGGGACAGATGAACACTGAAGCTTTCTTT. Protein: CASSQEGQMNTEAFF.

The rearrangement joins TRBV30 to TRBJ2-1, with 12 bases that match TRBD2. Trimming removed 2 bases from V and 2 bases from J; junction bases left unmatched: 13. The CDR3 consists of 19 residues. Germline values: CDR1 GTSNPN, CDR2 SVGIG (reference sequence). The DNA of the CDR3 is TGTGCCTGGAGTCCTCTTAAGCTAGCGGGGGGGATCCCCTACAATGAGCAGTTCTTC. Protein: CAWSPLKLAGGIPYNEQFF. The whole variable domain, filled in from reference TRBV30 and TRBJ2-1, reads SQTIHQWPATLVQPVGSPLSLECTVEGTSNPNLYWYRQAAGRGLQLLFYSVGIGQISSEVPQNLSASRPQDRQFILSSKKLLLSDSGFYLCAWSPLKLAGGIPYNEQFFGPGTRLTVL.

The V gene is TRBV3-1 (or the pseudogene TRBV3-2), the J gene TRBJ1-2; D gene unclear. Trimming removed 1 base from V and 7 bases from J, with 13 bases in between. The CDR3 is 14 amino acids. CDR1 is LGHDT and CDR2 is YNNKEL in the germline V gene (reference sequence). CDR3: CASSQVSGETGYTF. DNA of the CDR3: TGTGCCAGCAGCCAAGTGAGCGGGGAAACTGGCTACACCTTC.

The chain combines TRBV19 with TRBJ2-1; 8 bases are shared with TRBD2. CDR3 size: 17 residues. Germline lookup yields CDR1 LNHDA and CDR2 SQIVND (reference sequence). J gave up 6 bases and V 6 bases, and 16 bases lay outside the gene matches. CDR3 sequence: CASSHLLTGGALNEQFF. DNA for the CDR3: TGTGCCAGTAGCCATCTCCTAACGGGGGGGGCCCTCAATGAGCAGTTCTTC.

The V call is TRBV10-1, the J call TRBJ2-5, with a tentative D call TRBD2 (5 bases). V was cut by 10 bases and J by 5 bases, with 11 bases left in between. CDR3 size: 11 residues. Looked up from germline, CDR1 is WNHNN and CDR2 is SYGVQD (reference sequence). The CDR3 nucleotides are TGCGCCATCGGCTCGGGGGAGACCCAGTACTTC. This translates into CAIGSGETQYF.

J is TRBJ1-5 and V is TRBV7-2; possibly TRBD1 for D (5 bases). Trimming pared 5 bases from V and 7 bases from J, leaving 12 bases between. Germline-derived CDR1 and CDR2 are SGHTA and FQGNSA. This CDR3 spans 13 amino acids. DNA of the CDR3: TGTGCCAGCAGCATCGACAGAGTGCAGCCCCAGCATTTT. Translation gives CASSIDRVQPQHF.

The V call is TRBV7-9, the J call TRBJ2-3, with TRBD2 as a possible D gene (6 bases). V was cut by 4 bases and J by 5 bases, with 13 bases left in between. The CDR3 consists of 14 residues. Germline CDR1 SEHNR, CDR2 FQNEAQ (reference sequence). The CDR3, as DNA: TGTGCCAGCAGCTCCCCCAGACTAGGAGATACGCAGTATTTT. This sequence encodes CASSSPRLGDTQYF.

The J gene is TRBJ1-3, the V gene TRBV9; D remains unclear. Germline V CDR1 and CDR2: SGDLS, YYNGEE. Between the trimmed V and J ends, which lost 0 bases and 0 bases, there was a span of 13 bases. There are 17 residues in the CDR3. The CDR3 sequence is CASSVDWAAFSGNTIYF. CDR3 DNA sequence: TGTGCCAGCAGCGTAGACTGGGCTGCCTTCTCTGGAAACACCATATATTTT.

The rearrangement joins TRBV6-5 to TRBJ2-7; D unresolved. In germline, CDR1 is MNHEY, CDR2 SVGAGI. The V gene lost 1 base and the J gene lost 2 bases, with 6 bases spanning the gap. The CDR3 covers 13 residues. The CDR3 nucleotides are TGTGCCAGCAGTTACTTTCGGGCCTACGAGCAGTACTTC. Encoded protein: CASSYFRAYEQYF.